One and the same sample provided the 20 T cell receptor beta chains below, sequenced in a study of T cells in localized non-small cell lung cancer. Data came from immunoSEQ multiplex PCR; TCRdb stores just in-frame clones and leaves some out. Of some 14,000 clones listed, 80% to 85% are singletons. This sample comprised peripheral blood, obtained before any cancer treatment. All receptors come from a female donor aged 60 or older with stage I squamous cell lung carcinoma.

J is TRBJ2-5 and V is TRBV15, with TRBD2 as a possible D gene (6 bases). The V gene's germline CDR1 is LNHNV and CDR2 YYDKDF (reference sequence). The CDR3 runs 16 residues. V lost 0 bases, J lost 4 bases, and 15 bases lay in between. The CDR3 spells CATSRDKRLGGETQYF. In nucleotides, the CDR3 is TGTGCCACCAGCAGAGATAAGAGGTTGGGGGGAGAGACCCAGTACTTC.

The genes are TRBV5-1 and TRBJ2-7; 12 bases are shared with TRBD2. Germline loops: CDR1 SGHRS, CDR2 YFSETQ. V dropped 4 bases and J dropped 7; count of bases not matched to a gene: 15. The CDR3 runs to 17 residues. Here the CDR3 reads CASSAKASGGVPREQYF. Here the CDR3 DNA reads TGCGCCAGCAGCGCAAAAGCTAGCGGGGGGGTCCCTCGGGAGCAGTACTTC.

V is TRBV11-2 and J is TRBJ2-3, with no clear D. The germline V gene has CDR1 SGHAT and CDR2 FQNNGV. Trimming took 4 bases from V and 1 from J, leaving 3 bases between them. This CDR3 spans 12 amino acids. In DNA, the CDR3 is TGTGCCAGCAGCTCGGGCACAGATACGCAGTATTTT. As protein: CASSSGTDTQYF.

The CDR3 sequence is CAISELGVSYGYTF. The DNA of the CDR3 is TGTGCCATCAGTGAGTTGGGGGTCTCCTATGGCTACACCTTC. The chain carries TRBV10-3 and TRBJ1-2, with D perhaps TRBD1 (5 bases). The CDR3 extends over 14 amino acids. V was clipped by 1 base and J by 4 bases, with 10 bases between them. Germline V gives CDR1 ENHRY, CDR2 SYGVKD.

This clone was found a few times. The rearrangement uses TRBV27 and TRBJ1-5; a weak D match, TRBD1 (5 bases). CDR3 length: 15 residues. CDR1 is MNHEY and CDR2 is SMNVEV in the germline V gene (reference sequence). V was shortened by 7 bases and J by 0 bases, with 13 bases between the two germline ends. CDR3 in amino acids: CASKMGVYSNQPQHF. DNA of the CDR3: TGTGCCAGCAAAATGGGGGTTTATAGCAATCAGCCCCAGCATTTT.

CDR3: CASSLALAGASSTDTQYF. CDR3 in DNA: TGCGCCAGCAGCTTGGCCCTAGCGGGGGCCTCTAGCACAGATACGCAGTATTTT. The chain is built from TRBV5-1 and TRBJ2-3; 10 bases map to TRBD2. This CDR3 comprises 18 residues. Losses at the gene ends were 0 bases for V and 0 bases for J; bases not matched to a gene: 7. Per the germline V gene, CDR1 is SGHRS and CDR2 is YFSETQ.

V gene TRBV2 combines with J gene TRBJ2-7; D is perhaps TRBD1 (6 bases). CDR3 length: 15 residues. Germline CDR1 is SNHLY and CDR2 is FYNNEI. V was pared by 3 bases and J by 5 bases, with 17 bases between. CDR3 region: CASSDWGQGRDEQYF. CDR3 nucleotide sequence: TGTGCCAGCAGTGATTGGGGGCAGGGTCGGGACGAGCAGTACTTC.

The chain is built from TRBV4-1 and TRBJ1-1, with 8 bases aligning to TRBD1. This CDR3 region has 15 residues. CDR1 and CDR2 (germline): MGHRA, YSYEKL. The V segment lost 2 bases and the J segment 1 base; nucleotides outside the gene matches: 3. Here the CDR3 reads CASSQTGQANTEAFF. CDR3 bases: TGCGCCAGCAGCCAAACGGGACAGGCGAACACTGAAGCTTTCTTT.

This sequence joins TRBV6-6 and TRBJ1-1, with 8 bases matching TRBD1. This CDR3 contains 13 residues. Trimming removed 2 bases from V and 7 bases from J; junction bases left unmatched: 3. CDR1 is MNHNY, CDR2 SVGAGI, per germline (reference sequence). This CDR3 reads CASSYRDRHEAFF. As DNA, the CDR3 is TGTGCCAGCAGTTACCGGGACAGGCATGAAGCTTTCTTT.

The chain is built from TRBV6-5 and TRBJ2-1; D is perhaps TRBD1 or TRBD2 (6 bases each). Germline V gene lookup returns CDR1 MNHEY and CDR2 SVGAGI. The CDR3 runs 15 residues. The V end was cut by 8 bases, the J end by 8 bases, with 22 bases between. The CDR3 protein is CASRLSGAGVDEQFF. The CDR3 DNA is TGTGCCAGCCGACTCTCGGGGGCCGGCGTGGATGAGCAGTTCTTC.

The V call is TRBV7-3, the J call TRBJ1-6; D is undetermined. Trimming took off 5 bases at V and 6 bases at J, with 5 bases between the two ends. The CDR3 extends over 12 amino acids. CDR1 is SGHTA, CDR2 FQGTGA, per germline. The CDR3 loop is CASSKGNSPLHF. The CDR3 DNA reads as TGTGCCAGCAGCAAGGGTAATTCACCCCTCCACTTT.

The CDR3: CASSLDYRGPYEQYF. The DNA for the CDR3 is TGTGCCAGCAGCTTAGATTACAGGGGTCCCTACGAGCAGTACTTC. The chain combines TRBV11-2 with TRBJ2-7; 7 bases fit TRBD1. The length of the CDR3 is 15 residues. CDR1 and CDR2 (germline): SGHAT, FQNNGV. The J segment lost 2 bases and the V segment lost 0 bases, leaving 4 bases of the junction unmatched.

This chain joins TRBV6-6 and TRBJ2-7, with D perhaps being TRBD1 or TRBD2 (5 bases each). Trimming pared 6 bases from V and 0 bases from J, leaving 15 bases between. The V gene's germline CDR1 is MNHNY and CDR2 SVGAGI (reference sequence). The CDR3 is made up of 15 amino acids. CDR3 nucleotide sequence: TGTGCCAGCAGCCCCGGGACCACAAGCTCCTACGAGCAGTACTTC. Its translation is CASSPGTTSSYEQYF.

The gene calls are TRBV13 and TRBJ2-3, with TRBD1 matching 9 bases. CDR3 length equals 16 residues. Germline lookup yields CDR1 PRHDT and CDR2 FYEKMQ (reference sequence). The junction had 6 bases not matched to a gene; V was cut back by 5 bases and J by 0 bases. The CDR3 here is CASSTRDRDSTDTQYF. The CDR3 nucleotides are TGTGCCAGCAGCACTCGGGACAGGGATAGCACAGATACGCAGTATTTT.

V usage is TRBV7-6 and J usage is TRBJ2-1, with D possibly matching TRBD1 (5 bases). V lost 1 base, J lost 2 bases, and 15 bases lay in between. The V gene's germline CDR1 is SGHVS and CDR2 FNYEAQ. The CDR3 consists of 17 residues. Written as DNA, the CDR3 is TGTGCCAGCAGCTTAGAATATTCAGGGAACCCCTACAATGAGCAGTTCTTC. It is translated as CASSLEYSGNPYNEQFF.

This clone was found once. The chain combines TRBV14 with TRBJ1-6, with D possibly matching TRBD1 (5 bases). V gave up 3 bases and J gave up 6 bases, with 9 bases separating them. The germline V gene encodes CDR1 SGHDN and CDR2 FVKESK. The CDR3 covers 14 residues. Written as DNA, the CDR3 is TGTGCCAGCAGCCAGATGACAGTTAATTCACCCCTCCACTTT. Translating gives CASSQMTVNSPLHF.

V and J are TRBV4-1 and TRBJ1-6; D perhaps matches TRBD1 (5 bases). Per germline, CDR1 MGHRA and CDR2 YSYEKL. V was shortened by 1 base and J by 0 bases, with 16 bases between the two germline ends. The CDR3 extends over 19 amino acids. The CDR3 DNA reads TGCGCCAGCAGCCAAGGCGGGACCCCGGGGAGCTCCTATAATTCACCCCTCCACTTT. It is translated as CASSQGGTPGSSYNSPLHF.

The chain couples TRBV4-1 to TRBJ2-5; the D gene is possibly TRBD2 (5 bases). From germline, CDR1 is MGHRA and CDR2 YSYEKL. Deletions cut 0 bases from V and 3 bases from J, with 11 bases between. The CDR3 is made up of 15 amino acids. CDR3 DNA sequence: TGCGCCAGCAGCCAAGACGGAAGGAGGAAAGAGACCCAGTACTTC. Its protein product is CASSQDGRRKETQYF.

The rearrangement joins TRBV15 to TRBJ1-6, with D unresolved. The CDR3 has 16 residues. CDR1 and CDR2 from the germline V gene are LNHNV and YYDKDF (reference sequence). V was cut by 3 bases and J by 13 bases, with 22 bases left in between. Written as DNA, the CDR3 is TGTGCCACCAGCAGGGGTAGTAGGAGAACCGAAGAGCCCCTCCACTTT. Protein product: CATSRGSRRTEEPLHF.

V is TRBV21-1 and J is TRBJ1-1. TRBV21-1 has pseudogene status. This CDR3 comprises 14 residues. CDR3 sequence (DNA): TGTGCCAGCAGCCCTAGAAGGGTGCACACTGAAGCTTTCTTT. This codes for CASSPRRVHTEAFF.